This T cell receptor beta chain was obtained from a study of blood T cell repertoires in COVID-19. Whole-study context: The study drew acute and convalescent COVID-19 samples from the United States, Italy and Spain.

V shed 5 bases and J 7 bases; nucleotides not matched to a gene: 9. This CDR3 contains 15 residues. Germline CDR1 reads MDHEN; CDR2 reads SYDVKM. How the authors handled the data: Amplifying reference gene primers gave estimates of nucleated cell counts. Clones were sequenced by immunoSEQ multiplex PCR, and TCRdb holds only the in-frame ones, with some missing. That table furnishes V, J and clone size, whereas the DNA furnished D and trimming. Of about 130,000 clones detected, 85% appear once; the ten largest clones hold 25% to 30%. A single count supports this clone. This chain uses TRBV28 with TRBJ1-4; TRBD1 matches 8 bases. The sequence was collected from a woman older than 75 with acute or convalescent COVID-19. Sequenced material: peripheral blood. The CDR3 region has the DNA TGTGCCAGCAGTGGAGGGACAGGAGGACCTGAAAAACTGTTTTTT. This translates into CASSGGTGGPEKLFF.